The present T cell receptor beta chain was sequenced within a study of blood T cell repertoires in COVID-19. The CDR3 consists of 14 residues. V was shortened by 8 bases and J by 6 bases, with 18 bases between the two germline ends. In germline, CDR1 is SGHDN, CDR2 FVKESK. This clone has just one count. How the authors handled the data: Quantification of nucleated cells was approximated via reference gene primer amplification. This table comes from immunoSEQ multiplex PCR, and its TCRdb copy is limited to in-frame clones, with some not included. The V and J calls and the clone size are those of that table, but D and trimming were determined from the DNA. The sample records hundreds of thousands of clones, 89% being singletons.

Sequenced sample: peripheral blood. The chain uses TRBV14 and TRBJ2-3; weak D call: TRBD2 (5 bases). The sequence came from a man in his forties or fifties with acute or convalescent COVID-19. The CDR3 loop reads CASGTSLSGDTQYF. The CDR3 DNA is TGTGCCAGCGGAACGAGCCTGAGCGGTGATACGCAGTATTTT.